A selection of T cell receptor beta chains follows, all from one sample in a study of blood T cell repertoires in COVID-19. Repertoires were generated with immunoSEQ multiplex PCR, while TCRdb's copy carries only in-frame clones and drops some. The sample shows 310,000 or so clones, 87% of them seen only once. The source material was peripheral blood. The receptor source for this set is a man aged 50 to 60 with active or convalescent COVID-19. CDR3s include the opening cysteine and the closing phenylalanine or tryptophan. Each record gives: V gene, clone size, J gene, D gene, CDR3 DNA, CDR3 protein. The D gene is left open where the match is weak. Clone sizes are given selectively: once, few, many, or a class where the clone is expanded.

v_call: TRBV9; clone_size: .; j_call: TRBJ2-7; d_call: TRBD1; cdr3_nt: TGTGCCAGCAGCGTAGCCGGGACAGGGAACGAGCAGTACTTC; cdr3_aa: CASSVAGTGNEQYF
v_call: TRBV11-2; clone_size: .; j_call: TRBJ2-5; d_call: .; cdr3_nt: TGTGCCAGCAGCTTAACGGGAGAGACCCAGTACTTC; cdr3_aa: CASSLTGETQYF
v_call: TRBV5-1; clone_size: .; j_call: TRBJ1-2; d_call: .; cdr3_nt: TGCGCCAGCAGCCCCGGGGGGGGCAACTATGGCTACACCTTC; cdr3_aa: CASSPGGGNYGYTF
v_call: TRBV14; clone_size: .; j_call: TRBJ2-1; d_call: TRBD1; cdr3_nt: TGTGCCAGCAGCCAAGGGACAGGACGCAGGTACAATGAGCAGTTCTTC; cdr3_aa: CASSQGTGRRYNEQFF
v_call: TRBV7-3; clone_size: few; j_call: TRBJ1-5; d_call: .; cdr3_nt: TGTGCCAGCAGCTTAGGGGGCCAGCCCCAGCATTTT; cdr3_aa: CASSLGGQPQHF
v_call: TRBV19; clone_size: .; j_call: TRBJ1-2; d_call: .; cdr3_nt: TGTGCCAGTAGTACTCCGGAGGGAAGGAGCTTCTATGGCTACACCTTC; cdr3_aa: CASSTPEGRSFYGYTF
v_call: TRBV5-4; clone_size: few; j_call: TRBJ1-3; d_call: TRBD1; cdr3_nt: TGTGCCAGCAGCTTTGGAACGGGACAGAGGGGGACAACCATATATTTT; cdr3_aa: CASSFGTGQRGTTIYF
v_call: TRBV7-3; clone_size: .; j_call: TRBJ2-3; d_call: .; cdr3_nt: TGTGCCAGCAGCCGTGGGGCGGGACGAACAGATACGCAGTATTTT; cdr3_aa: CASSRGAGRTDTQYF
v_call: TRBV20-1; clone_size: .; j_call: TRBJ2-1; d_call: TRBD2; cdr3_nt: TGCAGTGCTAGTCCCGAGCGGGGGAGCTCCTACAATGAGCAGTTCTTC; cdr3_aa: CSASPERGSSYNEQFF
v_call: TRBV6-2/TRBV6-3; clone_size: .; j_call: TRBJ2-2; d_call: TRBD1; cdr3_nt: TGTGCCAGCAGTTCGGGACAGGGAGGATCCGGGGAGCTGTTTTTT; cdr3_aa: CASSSGQGGSGELFF
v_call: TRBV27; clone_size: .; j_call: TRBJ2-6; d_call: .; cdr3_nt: TGTGCCAGCAGTTTATCCGGGGGCTCTGGGGCCAACGTCCTGACTTTC; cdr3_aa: CASSLSGGSGANVLTF
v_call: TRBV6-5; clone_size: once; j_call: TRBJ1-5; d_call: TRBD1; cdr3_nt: TGTGCCAGCAGCCGCCTGACAGGGACCAATCAGCCCCAGCATTTT; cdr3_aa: CASSRLTGTNQPQHF
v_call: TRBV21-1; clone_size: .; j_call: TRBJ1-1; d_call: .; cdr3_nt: TGTGCCAGCAGCACCCAAGACAGGGATGGGCCGAACACTGAAGCTTTCTTT; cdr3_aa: CASSTQDRDGPNTEAFF